This TCR beta chain was profiled in a study of shared clonotypes between healthy human individuals. The study's findings and limits: What naive subsets generally showed was a larger estimated richness than memory subsets showed. Non-shared clonotypes were found to have lower generation probabilities than the clonotypes that were shared by all four of the sorted-subset donors.

Concerning this clone: Its antigen is not known.

Each replicate PCR on the sorted subsets used 150 to 200 ng DNA (approximately 33,000 T cell genomes). Clones were sequenced by immunoSEQ multiplex PCR, and TCRdb holds only the in-frame ones, with some missing. The top ten clones hold roughly 0.13% of a sample with 2 million to 2.5 million clones, around 95% of them seen once. The CDR3 is 15 residues long. Per the germline V gene, CDR1 is MNHEY and CDR2 is SVGAGI. Unmatched junction bases numbered 11, after V lost 6 bases and J lost 4 bases. This TCR came from a man aged 18 to 30 in good health. The sequencing sample was made of naive CD4+ T cells sorted from blood. Subset defined: CD45RA+ positively selected. The V and J genes are TRBV6-5 and TRBJ1-2; TRBD1 aligns across 7 bases. CDR3 amino acids: CASRRTGTDPYGYTF. The CDR3 DNA sequence: TGTGCCAGCAGAAGGACCGGGACAGACCCCTATGGCTACACCTTC.